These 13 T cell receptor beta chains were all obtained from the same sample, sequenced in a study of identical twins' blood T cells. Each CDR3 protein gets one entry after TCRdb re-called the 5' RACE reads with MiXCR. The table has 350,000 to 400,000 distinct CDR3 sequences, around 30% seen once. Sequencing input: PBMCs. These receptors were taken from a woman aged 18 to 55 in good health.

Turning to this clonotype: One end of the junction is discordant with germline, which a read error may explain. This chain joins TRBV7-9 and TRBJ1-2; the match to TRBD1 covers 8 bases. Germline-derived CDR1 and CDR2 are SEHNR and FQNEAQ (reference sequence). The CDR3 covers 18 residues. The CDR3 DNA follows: TGTGTCAGCAGCTTAGCGGACAGGGCCATCCGGATTAGATATGGCTACACCTTC. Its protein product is CVSSLADRAIRIRYGYTF.

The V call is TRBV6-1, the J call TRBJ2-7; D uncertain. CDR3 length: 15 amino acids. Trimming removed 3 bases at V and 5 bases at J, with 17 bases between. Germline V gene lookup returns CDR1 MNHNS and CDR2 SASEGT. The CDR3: CASSDHTQGNHEQYF. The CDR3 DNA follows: TGTGCCAGCAGTGACCACACACAAGGTAACCACGAGCAGTACTTC.

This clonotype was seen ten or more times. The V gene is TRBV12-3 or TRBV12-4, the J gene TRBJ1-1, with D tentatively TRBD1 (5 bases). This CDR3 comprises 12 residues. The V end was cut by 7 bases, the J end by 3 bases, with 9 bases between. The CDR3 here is CASTKQDTEAFF. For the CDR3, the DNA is TGTGCCAGCACGAAACAGGACACTGAAGCTTTCTTT.

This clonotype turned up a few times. The DNA of the CDR3 is TGTGCCAGCAGCTTACTGGGACAGGGAACTGAAGCTTTCTTT. Its translation is CASSLLGQGTEAFF. This chain uses TRBV7-3 with TRBJ1-1; 9 nucleotides align to TRBD1. Germline CDR1 and CDR2: SGHTA and FQGTGA. Germline trimming cut 2 bases from V and 5 bases from J; bases unmatched to any gene: 3. CDR3 size: 14 residues.

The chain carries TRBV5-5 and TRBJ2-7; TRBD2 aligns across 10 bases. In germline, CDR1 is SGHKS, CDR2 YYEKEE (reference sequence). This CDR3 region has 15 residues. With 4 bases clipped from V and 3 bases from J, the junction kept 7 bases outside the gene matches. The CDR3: CASSRGLAAYYEQYF. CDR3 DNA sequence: TGTGCCAGCAGCAGAGGACTAGCGGCCTACTACGAGCAGTACTTC. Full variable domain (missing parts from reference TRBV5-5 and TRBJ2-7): DAGVTQSPTHLIKTRGQQVTLRCSPISGHKSVSWYQQVLGQGPQFIFQYYEKEERGRGNFPDRFSARQFPNYSSELNVNALLLGDSALYLCASSRGLAAYYEQYFGPGTRLTVT.

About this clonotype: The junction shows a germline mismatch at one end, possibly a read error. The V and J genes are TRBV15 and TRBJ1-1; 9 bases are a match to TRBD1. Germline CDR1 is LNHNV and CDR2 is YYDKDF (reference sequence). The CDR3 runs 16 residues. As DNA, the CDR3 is TGTGCCGCCAGCAGAGCGGGAACAGGGGGCATGACTGAAGCTTTCTTT. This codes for CAASRAGTGGMTEAFF.

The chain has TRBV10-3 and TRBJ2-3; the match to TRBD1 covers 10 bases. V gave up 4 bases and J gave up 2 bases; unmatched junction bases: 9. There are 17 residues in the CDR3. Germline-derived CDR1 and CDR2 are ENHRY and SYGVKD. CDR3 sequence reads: CAISGKADRGVTDTQYF. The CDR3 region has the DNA TGTGCCATCAGTGGGAAAGCGGACAGGGGGGTCACAGATACGCAGTATTTT.

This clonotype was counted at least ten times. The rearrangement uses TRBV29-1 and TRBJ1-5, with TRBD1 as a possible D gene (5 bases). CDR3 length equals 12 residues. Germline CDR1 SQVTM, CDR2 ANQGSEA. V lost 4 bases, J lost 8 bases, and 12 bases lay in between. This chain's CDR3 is CSVVSDKEPQHF. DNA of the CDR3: TGCAGCGTTGTGTCGGACAAGGAGCCCCAGCATTTT. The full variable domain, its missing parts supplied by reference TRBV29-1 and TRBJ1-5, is SAVISQKPSRDICQRGTSLTIQCQVDSQVTMMFWYRQQPGQSLTLIATANQGSEATYESGFVIDKFPISRPNLTFSTLTVSNMSPEDSSIYLCSVVSDKEPQHFGDGTRLSIL.

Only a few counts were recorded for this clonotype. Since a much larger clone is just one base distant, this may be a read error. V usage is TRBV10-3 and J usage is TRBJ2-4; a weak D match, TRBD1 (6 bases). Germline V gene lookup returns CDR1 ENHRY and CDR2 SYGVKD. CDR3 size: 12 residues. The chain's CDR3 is CAIGELGGIQYF. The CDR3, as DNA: TGTGCCATCGGTGAACTAGGGGGCATTCAGTACTTC.

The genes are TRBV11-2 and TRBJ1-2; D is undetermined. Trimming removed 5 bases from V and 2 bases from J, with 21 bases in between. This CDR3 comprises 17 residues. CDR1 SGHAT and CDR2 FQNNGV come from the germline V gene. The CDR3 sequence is CASSPQRPSRQNYGYTF. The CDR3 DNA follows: TGTGCCAGCAGCCCCCAACGCCCGTCGCGCCAAAACTATGGCTACACCTTC.

This CDR3 reads CASSFHSGANTEAFF. For the CDR3, the DNA is TGTGCCAGCAGTTTCCACAGTGGGGCTAACACTGAAGCTTTCTTT. The chain joins TRBV27 to TRBJ1-1, with TRBD1 as a possible D gene (5 bases). Trimming cost V 3 bases and J 2 bases, with 13 bases left between them. Germline V gives CDR1 MNHEY, CDR2 SMNVEV (reference sequence). There are 15 residues in the CDR3.

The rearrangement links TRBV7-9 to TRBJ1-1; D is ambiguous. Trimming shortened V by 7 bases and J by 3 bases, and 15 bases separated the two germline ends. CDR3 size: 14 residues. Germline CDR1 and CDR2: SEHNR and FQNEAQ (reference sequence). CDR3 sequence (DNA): TGTGCCAGCACAAGGAATGCAAAGGACACTGAAGCTTTCTTT. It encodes CASTRNAKDTEAFF.

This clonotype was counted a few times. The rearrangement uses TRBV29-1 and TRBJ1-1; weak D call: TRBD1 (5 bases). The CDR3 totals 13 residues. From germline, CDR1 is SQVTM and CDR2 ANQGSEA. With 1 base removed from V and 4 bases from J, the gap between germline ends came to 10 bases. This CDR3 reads CSVEVGVSTEAFF. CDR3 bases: TGCAGCGTTGAAGTAGGGGTCTCCACTGAAGCTTTCTTT.